This is a list of T cell receptor beta chains from one sample in a study of technical replicates of blood from a handful of donors. Repertoires were generated with immunoSEQ multiplex PCR, while TCRdb's copy carries only in-frame clones and drops some. The sample holds tens of thousands of clones, around 93% seen once. What was sequenced was PBMCs. The source of these receptors is a human donor in good health. Some clones in this sample may be carry-over from other donors' samples. The CDR3 runs from the conserved cysteine through the conserved F or W. The order of the fields is clone size, V gene, J gene, D gene, CDR3 length, CDR3 DNA, CDR3 protein. D genes are given only for firm matches. The size field is filled for only some rows; it gives once, few, many or a size class.

.	TRBV5-8	TRBJ1-1	.	13	TGTGCCAGCAGCTTGATGGGCGATACTGAAGCTTTCTTT	CASSLMGDTEAFF
.	TRBV6-1	TRBJ1-5	.	14	TGTGCCAGCAGTGACAGGGGCAGTAATCAGCCCCAGCATTTT	CASSDRGSNQPQHF
.	TRBV29-1	TRBJ2-3	.	15	TGCAGCTCGAGAAGGACGGGGGATCCCACAGATACGCAGTATTTT	CSSRRTGDPTDTQYF
.	TRBV6-5	TRBJ1-3	.	15	TGTGCCAGCAGTTACGACAGAAGCTCTGGAAACACCATATATTTT	CASSYDRSSGNTIYF
.	TRBV18	TRBJ2-7	TRBD2	15	TGTGCCAGCTCACCACTAGCGGGAGAGGGCTACGAGCAGTACTTC	CASSPLAGEGYEQYF
once	TRBV9	TRBJ2-7	TRBD2	17	TGTGCCAGCAGCCTTGGGACTAGCGGGTCGGTAGCCTACGAGCAGTACTTC	CASSLGTSGSVAYEQYF
.	TRBV4-2	TRBJ1-1	TRBD1	14	TGTGCCAGCAGCCAAGACAGGGGGCCCTCGGAAGCTTTCTTT	CASSQDRGPSEAFF
.	TRBV18	TRBJ2-7	TRBD1	15	TGTGCCAGCTCACCACCCGGGACAGCGTTTTCCGAGCAGTACTTC	CASSPPGTAFSEQYF
.	TRBV10-3	TRBJ2-2	TRBD2	17	TGTGCCCTACCGGGACTAGCGGGGGTTAAGAACACCGGGGAGCTGTTTTTT	CALPGLAGVKNTGELFF
.	TRBV29-1	TRBJ2-2	.	16	TGCAGCGTTGAAGATCGTCAGGGTAGGGGTACCGGGGAGCTGTTTTTT	CSVEDRQGRGTGELFF
.	TRBV4-1	TRBJ2-3	.	14	TGCGCCAGCAGCCAAGGGCGGGGTACAGATACGCAGTATTTT	CASSQGRGTDTQYF
.	TRBV2	TRBJ2-1	TRBD1	15	TGTGCCAGCAGAGATACAGGGGCTCCCTTCAATGAGCAGTTCTTC	CASRDTGAPFNEQFF
.	TRBV5-1	TRBJ2-5	.	11	TGCGCCAGCAGCTTCTCAGAGACCCAGTACTTC	CASSFSETQYF
.	TRBV5-5	TRBJ1-2	.	14	TGTGCCAGCAGCTCAGACAGTACTAACTATGGCTACACCTTC	CASSSDSTNYGYTF
.	TRBV19	TRBJ1-1	TRBD1	13	TGTGCCAGTAGTAACCAGGGGGTCACTGAAGCTTTCTTT	CASSNQGVTEAFF
once	TRBV10-3	TRBJ2-7	TRBD1	13	TGTGCCATCAGCCCGGGACAGGGGTCGGAGCAGTACTTC	CAISPGQGSEQYF
.	TRBV2	TRBJ2-1	TRBD2	14	TGTGCCAGCAGTGAAAGTCTAGCGGGCAATGAGCAGTTCTTC	CASSESLAGNEQFF
.	TRBV5-1	TRBJ2-7	.	14	TGCGCCAGCAGCTTGCGGGTGTCTTCCTACGAGCAGTACTTC	CASSLRVSSYEQYF
.	TRBV5-1	TRBJ2-3	TRBD2	14	TGCGCCAGCACCACGGGGGGGCTAAGAGATACGCAGTATTTT	CASTTGGLRDTQYF
.	TRBV30	TRBJ2-3	TRBD2	14	TGTGCCTGGAGCCCAGCGGGAGTCCCAGATACGCAGTATTTT	CAWSPAGVPDTQYF
.	TRBV2	TRBJ1-5	TRBD1	15	TGTGCCAGCACCTCCGGGACAGGGGTCGATCAGCCCCAGCATTTT	CASTSGTGVDQPQHF
.	TRBV10-3	TRBJ2-1	TRBD2	15	TGTGCCATCAGTTACACTAGCGGGGGGGCTGATGAGCAGTTCTTC	CAISYTSGGADEQFF
.	TRBV7-9	TRBJ1-1	.	11	TGTGCCAGCAGCTTAGGAGGCAGTGCTTTCTTT	CASSLGGSAFF
.	TRBV11-3	TRBJ2-1	.	19	TGTGCCAGCAGCTTAGGCCGGTGGGACTCCCCCAGCTCCTACAATGAGCAGTTCTTC	CASSLGRWDSPSSYNEQFF
.	TRBV6-1	TRBJ2-7	TRBD1	14	TGTGCCAGCAGCCCGGACAGGGGGAGGTACGAGCAGTACTTC	CASSPDRGRYEQYF
.	TRBV2	TRBJ1-2	.	11	TGTGCCAGCAGTCCCCTTTATGGCTACACCTTC	CASSPLYGYTF
.	TRBV4-1	TRBJ1-2	TRBD1	17	TGCGCCAGCAGCCAAGATAGTGGGACAGGGGCTAACTATGGCTACACCTTC	CASSQDSGTGANYGYTF
.	TRBV4-2	TRBJ2-5	.	16	TGTGCCAGCGCAGGGAGGCAGGGGGTTCTCCAAGAGACCCAGTACTTC	CASAGRQGVLQETQYF
.	TRBV5-6	TRBJ1-4	TRBD1	17	TGTGCCAGCAGCTTAGCCGGGACAGCCGCTTCTAATGAAAAACTGTTTTTT	CASSLAGTAASNEKLFF
.	TRBV5-1	TRBJ2-1	TRBD2	16	TGCGCCAGCAGCCCCCGGGCGGGAGGGGGCTACAATGAGCAGTTCTTC	CASSPRAGGGYNEQFF
.	TRBV6-1	TRBJ1-1	.	14	TGTGCCAGCAGTGAGGGCAGCCTGCCCACTGAAGCTTTCTTT	CASSEGSLPTEAFF